The entry below gives a single T cell receptor beta chain sequence along with its context. Its target is unknown. This specimen comes from a study of OX40 agonist ivuxolimab in advanced cancers. Findings and caveats of the study: Expanded clones belonging to CD8+ T cells outnumbered, on average, those of CD4+. Several nonresponders also turned out to have low normalized T-cell clonal expansion.

TCRdb's copy holds only in-frame clones and misses some; the assay was immunoSEQ multiplex PCR. Of some 45,000 clones listed, roughly 86% were seen once; the top ten hold 20% to 25%. The TCR comes from an adult with an advanced solid tumor such as melanoma, head and neck, liver or kidney cancer. The specimen was CD4+ or CD8+ T cells sorted from blood, collected in a trial of the OX40 agonist ivuxolimab.

The CDR3 spells CASRPHRITEKLFF. The CDR3 DNA reads as TGTGCCAGCAGGCCGCACCGAATTACTGAAAAACTGTTTTTT. The chain employs TRBV11-2 and TRBJ1-4, with no clear D. The germline gives CDR1 SGHAT, CDR2 FQNNGV. Trimming removed 6 bases at V and 7 bases at J, with 15 bases between. This CDR3 is 14 amino acids long. Full variable domain (missing parts from reference TRBV11-2 and TRBJ1-4): EAGVAQSPRYKIIEKRQSVAFWCNPISGHATLYWYQQILGQGPKLLIQFQNNGVVDDSQLPKDRFSAERLKGVDSTLKIQPAKLEDSAVYLCASRPHRITEKLFFGSGTQLSVL.